This T cell receptor (beta chain) comes out of a study of control samples from healthy donors and cancer patients. The table came from immunoSEQ multiplex PCR; TCRdb's copy has only in-frame clones and leaves some out. The table records 70,000 to 80,000 clones, roughly nine tenths of them present only once. This CDR3 is 15 amino acids long. CDR1 is MDHEN and CDR2 is SYDVKM in the germline V gene. V shed 6 bases and J shed 3 bases, with 18 bases lying between them. The chain carries TRBV28 and TRBJ2-7, with D unresolved. The sample was PBMCs. This receptor was taken from a woman in her fifties or sixties with colorectal cancer. CDR3 nucleotides: TGTGCCAGCAGGCCCCAAGGAGTCCTTAACTACGAGCAGTACGTC. This codes for CASRPQGVLNYEQYV.